A single sample is the source of the 24 T cell receptor beta chains below, sequenced in a study of T cell responses to AZD1222 COVID-19 vaccine. Method: immunoSEQ multiplex PCR; TCRdb's copy keeps in-frame clones and lacks some. The sample lists around 160,000 clones, approximately 90% seen once, with 1% to 1.5% in the top ten. Sequenced material: peripheral blood, taken 28 days after the second AZD1222 dose. Receptor source: an adult who received the AZD1222 COVID-19 vaccine.

The V gene is TRBV4-1, the J gene TRBJ2-3, with TRBD1 identical over 10 bases. CDR3 length: 17 residues. Germline values: CDR1 MGHRA, CDR2 YSYEKL. The junction had 5 bases not matched to a gene; V was cut back by 2 bases and J by 0 bases. Here the CDR3 DNA reads TGCGCCAGCAGCCAAACACCGGGACAGGGGAGCACAGATACGCAGTATTTT. It codes for CASSQTPGQGSTDTQYF.

The chain joins TRBV19 to TRBJ2-6, with D tentatively TRBD1 (5 bases). This CDR3 is built from 15 residues. The V gene lost 7 bases and the J gene lost 0 bases, with 10 bases spanning the gap. The germline CDR1 and CDR2 sequences are LNHDA and SQIVND (reference sequence). This chain's CDR3 is CASTQVSSGANVLTF. DNA of the CDR3: TGTGCCAGTACACAGGTATCCTCTGGGGCCAACGTCCTGACTTTC.

V gene TRBV12-5 combines with J gene TRBJ1-5, with D possibly being TRBD1 (6 bases). The CDR3 length is 19 residues. Germline CDR1 is LGHNT and CDR2 is FRNRAP. V lost 1 base and J lost 2, with 21 bases in between. The CDR3 bases are TGTGCTAGTGGTTTGGCCCCATCCGGACAGTCGGGGGGCAATCAGCCCCAGCATTTT. It yields the protein CASGLAPSGQSGGNQPQHF.

This clone was seen once. This chain's CDR3 is CASSRGTSGRAWETQYF. The CDR3 nucleotides are TGTGCCAGCAGCCGTGGGACTAGCGGGAGGGCCTGGGAGACCCAGTACTTC. The chain joins TRBV27 to TRBJ2-5; TRBD2 matches at 16 bases. With V trimmed by 6 bases and J by 5 bases, 9 bases remained unmatched. Germline lookup yields CDR1 MNHEY and CDR2 SMNVEV (reference sequence). The CDR3 totals 17 residues.

J is TRBJ1-1 and V is TRBV6-1; D not resolved. The germline gives CDR1 MNHNS, CDR2 SASEGT. Trimming pared 3 bases from V and 2 bases from J, leaving 10 bases between. This CDR3 contains 14 residues. CDR3 protein: CASSEDFYNTEAFF. In nucleotides, the CDR3 is TGTGCCAGCAGTGAGGACTTTTACAACACTGAAGCTTTCTTT.

Details on this clone: This sequence may be a read error, since a much larger clone differs from it by one base. Other nucleotide sequences in the sample specify the same CDR3. CDR3 region: CAWSVGSNQPQHF. CDR3 nucleotides: TGTGCCTGGAGTGTAGGTAGCAATCAGCCCCAGCATTTT. The J gene is TRBJ1-5, the V gene TRBV30; unclear D gene. Germline assignment: CDR1 GTSNPN and CDR2 SVGIG (reference sequence). There are 13 residues in the CDR3. Deletions cut 0 bases from V and 0 bases from J, with 3 bases between.

V is TRBV7-3 and J is TRBJ1-2; D uncertain. Trimming removed 1 base from V and 4 bases from J, with 10 bases in between. The CDR3 runs to 14 residues. CDR1 is SGHTA and CDR2 is FQGTGA in the germline V gene. CDR3 in DNA: TGTGCCAGCAGCTTAAGTCCCCTGGCCTATGGCTACACCTTC. It codes for CASSLSPLAYGYTF.

The chain joins TRBV16 to TRBJ1-3; D call uncertain. The V gene lost 5 bases and the J gene lost 0 bases, with 14 bases spanning the gap. The CDR3 has 16 residues. The germline CDR1 and CDR2 sequences are KGHSY and FQNENV. In nucleotides, the CDR3 is TGTGCCAGCAGCATGTCTGCCCTCGGCTCTGGAAACACCATATATTTT. Translation gives CASSMSALGSGNTIYF.

The rearrangement joins TRBV5-1 to TRBJ2-7; D possibly corresponds to TRBD2 (7 bases). The V end lost 1 base, the J end lost 2 bases, and 19 bases lay between the germline ends. The CDR3 contains 17 residues. Germline V lookup: CDR1 SGHRS, CDR2 YFSETQ. The CDR3, as DNA: TGCGCCAGCAGCTTGAAGGAGGATGGGGGGGCCCCCTACGAGCAGTACTTC. Protein sequence: CASSLKEDGGAPYEQYF.

In its sample, this clone was seen once. V gene TRBV14 combines with J gene TRBJ2-1; TRBD2 agrees at 7 bases. The V gene's germline CDR1 is SGHDN and CDR2 FVKESK. The CDR3 totals 17 residues. The ends lost 1 base at V and 0 bases at J; junction bases unmatched: 6. The CDR3 spells CASSQGGGGSSYNEQFF. The CDR3 DNA reads as TGTGCCAGCAGCCAAGGGGGCGGGGGAAGCTCCTACAATGAGCAGTTCTTC.

V usage is TRBV7-2 and J usage is TRBJ2-1; D possibly corresponds to TRBD2 (5 bases). Deletions cut 1 base from V and 9 bases from J, with 10 bases between. CDR1 and CDR2 from the germline V gene are SGHTA and FQGNSA. There are 13 residues in the CDR3. CDR3 in amino acids: CASSLGRSGEQFF. The DNA for the CDR3 is TGTGCCAGCAGCTTAGGGAGGAGCGGTGAGCAGTTCTTC.

The V gene is TRBV30, the J gene TRBJ2-5, with 15 bases identical to TRBD2. Trimming removed 1 base from V and 6 bases from J; junction bases left unmatched: 6. CDR3 length: 16 residues. In germline, CDR1 is GTSNPN, CDR2 SVGIG (reference sequence). The CDR3 coding sequence is TGTGCCTGGAGTGCCAGGACTAGCGGGGGGGCACAGACCCAGTACTTC. Its protein is CAWSARTSGGAQTQYF.

The chain has TRBV29-1 and TRBJ2-2; unclear D gene. With 4 bases removed from V and 3 bases from J, the gap between germline ends came to 9 bases. The CDR3 covers 13 residues. Germline assignment: CDR1 SQVTM and CDR2 ANQGSEA. The CDR3 region is CSVVDGYTGELFF. CDR3 bases: TGCAGCGTTGTGGACGGTTACACCGGGGAGCTGTTTTTT.

Only a few counts were recorded for this clone. The sample holds other DNA sequences that translate to the same CDR3. The chain joins TRBV11-2 to TRBJ2-5; D not resolved. CDR1 SGHAT and CDR2 FQNNGV come from the germline V gene. The length of the CDR3 is 12 residues. V was trimmed by 0 bases and J by 5 bases, leaving 4 bases between them. DNA for the CDR3: TGTGCCAGCAGCTTAGATAGGGAGACCCAGTACTTC. Protein product: CASSLDRETQYF.

The V gene is TRBV30, the J gene TRBJ1-1; 11 nucleotides align to TRBD1. The CDR3 consists of 14 residues. Trimming took 2 bases from V and 12 from J; bases not matched to a gene: 11. Germline-derived CDR1 and CDR2 are GTSNPN and SVGIG (reference sequence). The CDR3 here is CAWSFPGTGGKTFF. In DNA form, the CDR3 reads TGTGCCTGGAGTTTCCCCGGGACAGGGGGAAAAACTTTCTTT.

The V gene is TRBV28, the J gene TRBJ2-3; D is unclear. With 2 bases removed from V and 0 bases from J, the gap between germline ends came to 9 bases. The germline gives CDR1 MDHEN, CDR2 SYDVKM. This CDR3 comprises 15 residues. CDR3 DNA sequence: TGTGCCAGCAGTTTAGGGCAGATCAGCACAGATACGCAGTATTTT. It specifies CASSLGQISTDTQYF.

This chain connects TRBV29-1 to TRBJ1-3; D remains ambiguous. The V end was cut by 4 bases, the J end by 4 bases, with 8 bases between. Germline V lookup: CDR1 SQVTM, CDR2 ANQGSEA. The CDR3 has 12 amino acids. The CDR3 nucleotides are TGCAGCGTTGGCGGAGGAGGAAACACCATATATTTT. It translates to CSVGGGGNTIYF.

The rearrangement uses TRBV7-2 and TRBJ2-3; D tentatively fits TRBD1 or TRBD2 (5 bases each). Trimming pared 1 base from V and 2 bases from J, leaving 10 bases between. Germline CDR1 SGHTA, CDR2 FQGNSA. CDR3 length: 15 residues. CDR3 bases: TGTGCCAGCAGCTTAGTAAGGGGACCCACAGATACGCAGTATTTT. Translation gives CASSLVRGPTDTQYF.

J is TRBJ1-3 and V is TRBV28, with unresolved D. Deletions cut 6 bases from V and 1 base from J, with 16 bases between. CDR1 is MDHEN, CDR2 SYDVKM, per germline. The CDR3 contains 16 residues. CDR3 bases: TGTGCCAGCAGACCTCAAATATGGGGATCTGGAAACACCATATATTTT. Amino acid sequence: CASRPQIWGSGNTIYF.

As concerns this clone: This same CDR3 is encoded by further DNA sequences in the sample. The V and J genes are TRBV5-4 and TRBJ2-1, with 8 bases lining up with TRBD2. The ends lost 0 bases at V and 2 bases at J; junction bases unmatched: 4. CDR3 length: 16 amino acids. Germline CDR1 and CDR2: SGHNT and YYREEE (reference sequence). The CDR3 region is CASSLDPAGAYNEQFF. CDR3 sequence (DNA): TGTGCCAGCAGCTTGGACCCAGCGGGGGCCTACAATGAGCAGTTCTTC.

V and J are TRBV3-1 (or the pseudogene TRBV3-2) and TRBJ1-2; 7 bases map to TRBD1. V dropped 2 bases and J dropped 4; count of bases not matched to a gene: 4. The CDR3 covers 14 residues. Germline CDR1 LGHDT, CDR2 YNNKEL (reference sequence). The CDR3 sequence: CASSQQGGSYGYTF. CDR3 nucleotide sequence: TGTGCCAGCAGCCAACAGGGGGGGAGCTATGGCTACACCTTC.

The rearrangement joins TRBV25-1 to TRBJ1-1, with D possibly being TRBD1 (5 bases). In germline, CDR1 is MGHDK, CDR2 SYGVNS. This CDR3 comprises 16 residues. Trimming left V 4 bases short and J 5 bases short, with 20 bases between. DNA of the CDR3: TGTGCCAGCAGTGGGAGTCTCGAGGGGAGGAGGACTGAAGCTTTCTTT. Encoded protein: CASSGSLEGRRTEAFF.

The gene calls are TRBV2 and TRBJ2-5; possible D gene TRBD2, 6 bases. Germline CDR1 reads SNHLY; CDR2 reads FYNNEI. V lost 1 base and J lost 1, with 7 bases in between. The CDR3 spans 14 residues. CDR3 nucleotide sequence: TGTGCCAGCAGTGAAGGGAGGGGCCAAGAGACCCAGTACTTC. Residues: CASSEGRGQETQYF.

The rearrangement links TRBV5-1 to TRBJ1-2, with D perhaps matching TRBD1 (5 bases). V was clipped by 0 bases and J by 7 bases, with 16 bases between them. Germline-derived CDR1 and CDR2 are SGHRS and YFSETQ. This CDR3 comprises 15 residues. CDR3 in DNA: TGCGCCAGCAGCTTGGGGCCCCGGACAAGTGGTGGCTACACCTTC. Translating gives CASSLGPRTSGGYTF.